The 9 T cell receptor beta chains listed next were all sequenced from one sample in a study of T cell responses to AZD1222 COVID-19 vaccine (dated by TCRdb to the early 2020s). Preparation of the library involved the immunoSEQ multiplex PCR assay. The source is immuneACCESS, and TCRdb retained only in-frame sequences with V and J called. Part of the clones is not carried over; for the studies checked, unresolved V genes explain less than half of this, and the remainder is unexplained. The sample table records around 160,000 clones; roughly nine tenths of these occur just once. In total, the top ten clones hold roughly 3.8% of the sample. According to the study, the label for this sample's time point signals: about 28 days (+/-7) after the second vaccine dose. Sequenced here: peripheral blood, sampled 28 days after the second AZD1222 dose. The receptor set was obtained from an adult who received the AZD1222 COVID-19 vaccine.

The V gene is TRBV5-1, the J gene TRBJ2-2, with D unclear. Germline V gene sequence: CDR1 SGHRS, CDR2 YFSETQ. The germline V and J ends were trimmed by 0 bases and 6 bases, with 6 bases remaining between them. CDR3 length: 13 residues. CDR3 amino acids: CASSLEFPGELFF. DNA for the CDR3: TGCGCCAGCAGCTTGGAATTCCCCGGGGAGCTGTTTTTT.

The rearrangement uses TRBV10-2 and TRBJ1-5; D is ambiguous. V lost 6 bases to trimming and J lost 4 bases, with 10 bases between them. Looked up from germline, CDR1 is WSHSY and CDR2 is SAAADI. The CDR3 consists of 13 residues. The CDR3 reads CASRFTGNQPQHF. CDR3 bases: TGCGCCAGCAGGTTCACTGGGAATCAGCCCCAGCATTTT.

The CDR3 DNA follows: TGTGCCAGCAGCCTAGGGATATCTGCCAATGAGCAGTTCTTC. Protein: CASSLGISANEQFF. V gene TRBV7-2 combines with J gene TRBJ2-1; D gene unclear. This CDR3 is 14 amino acids long. Germline CDR1 and CDR2: SGHTA and FQGNSA. V gave up 5 bases and J gave up 6 bases, with 14 bases separating them.

The chain combines TRBV7-8 with TRBJ1-3, with TRBD1 identical over 8 bases. The length of the CDR3 is 18 residues. Germline values: CDR1 SGHVS, CDR2 FQNEAQ. Unmatched junction bases numbered 11, after V lost 4 bases and J lost 0 bases. The CDR3 DNA reads as TGTGCCAGCAGCTCTACCGGGACAGGTTTTTACTCTGGAAACACCATATATTTT. Its protein product is CASSSTGTGFYSGNTIYF.

The gene calls are TRBV29-1 and TRBJ1-1; tentatively, D is TRBD1 (5 bases). V shed 8 bases and J shed 6 bases, with 19 bases lying between them. The CDR3 sequence is 13 residues long. The germline V gene encodes CDR1 SQVTM and CDR2 ANQGSEA. The CDR3 DNA is TGCAGCTGCCGAGGAAGGGGTAGCGCTGAAGCTTTCTTT. Its translation is CSCRGRGSAEAFF. Full variable domain (missing parts from reference TRBV29-1 and TRBJ1-1): SAVISQKPSRDICQRGTSLTIQCQVDSQVTMMFWYRQQPGQSLTLIATANQGSEATYESGFVIDKFPISRPNLTFSTLTVSNMSPEDSSIYLCSCRGRGSAEAFFGQGTRLTVV.

The chain is built from TRBV9 and TRBJ1-2, with a weak D call TRBD1 (5 bases). This CDR3 contains 14 residues. Trimming removed 3 bases from V and 5 bases from J, with 14 bases in between. Germline loops: CDR1 SGDLS, CDR2 YYNGEE. DNA for the CDR3: TGTGCCAGCAGCGGGGGAACAGGCCCGTATGGCTACACCTTC. It is translated as CASSGGTGPYGYTF.

V and J are TRBV19 and TRBJ1-4, with D maybe TRBD1 (6 bases). V shed 6 bases and J shed 8 bases, with 19 bases lying between them. This CDR3 has 15 amino acids. The V gene's germline CDR1 is LNHDA and CDR2 SQIVND (reference sequence). CDR3 residues: CASRSQDRVYEKLFF. CDR3 nucleotides: TGTGCCAGTAGATCCCAGGACAGAGTGTACGAAAAACTGTTTTTT.

This clone appeared once. J is TRBJ1-2 and V is TRBV12-5; unclear D gene. Germline CDR1 and CDR2: LGHNT and FRNRAP. The V and J ends lost 4 bases and 7 bases respectively, with 4 bases between them. The CDR3 covers 10 residues. The CDR3 nucleotides read TGTGCTAGTGGTTACAGTGGCTACACCTTC. It encodes CASGYSGYTF.

The chain uses TRBV30 and TRBJ1-6; D perhaps matches TRBD1 (5 bases). This CDR3 region has 12 residues. CDR1 and CDR2 (germline): GTSNPN, SVGIG (reference sequence). Deletions cut 3 bases from V and 14 bases from J, with 14 bases between. CDR3 amino acids: CAWSLQERALHF. The DNA for the CDR3 is TGTGCCTGGAGCTTACAGGAACGGGCCCTCCACTTT.